This T cell receptor beta chain originates from a study of cytomegalovirus exposure and HLA in healthy donors. At the level of the study: Approximately 180 million T cells yielded roughly 120 million unique TCR beta sequences, as an earlier analysis found. HLA-typed donors were the source of around 77 million unique TCRs held in an early data release. Whole-study findings and limits: TCR sequences were mostly rare, though some public TCRs occurred in many donors. A later analysis linked a missense variant in DCLRE1C to the trimming of TCR beta V and J genes.

The PCR made use of 60 Vbeta and 13 Jbeta primers. Profiling relied on immunoSEQ multiplex PCR, and the TCRdb table lists in-frame clones only, not all of them. The data contain 100,000 to 150,000 clones, 70% to 80% of them seen just once; the ten biggest clones take up under 4.5%. Trimming stripped 6 bases from V and 0 bases from J, with 8 bases between. From germline, CDR1 is MNHEY and CDR2 SVGAGI. CDR3 size: 13 residues. Points on this clone: Its target is not known.

Material for sequencing was PBMCs. This receptor was identified in a man between 40 and 49 years old in good health and CMV-seropositive. V and J are TRBV6-5 and TRBJ1-2; the D gene is possibly TRBD1 (5 bases). The CDR3 nucleotides are TGTGCCAGCAGGGGGCTTACTAACTATGGCTACACCTTC. Its translation is CASRGLTNYGYTF.